This T cell receptor (beta chain) emerged from a study of technical replicates of blood from a handful of donors. The germline CDR1 and CDR2 sequences are SGDLS and YYNGEE. Trimming at V came to 3 bases and at J to 0 bases, leaving 9 bases not matched to a gene. CDR3 length equals 17 residues. Sequencing was performed with immunoSEQ multiplex PCR; in TCRdb, only in-frame clones are kept and a portion is missing. Found here are under 100,000 clones, 90% to 96% of them singletons; the top ten hold approximately 0.21%. The chain couples TRBV9 to TRBJ2-1, with TRBD1 identical over 7 bases. The receptor was isolated from a human donor in good health. The sequenced material came from T cells isolated from PBMCs. CDR3 region: CASSGIRGQASYNEQFF. CDR3 bases: TGTGCCAGCAGCGGAATTAGAGGACAGGCCTCCTACAATGAGCAGTTCTTC.